These T cell receptor beta chains were read from a single sample in a study of PD-1 blockade in classical Hodgkin lymphoma. Profiling relied on immunoSEQ multiplex PCR, and the TCRdb table lists in-frame clones only, not all of them. The top ten clones hold over 2.5% of a sample with under 100,000 clones, 92% of them seen once. The starting material was peripheral blood mononuclear cells (PBMCs), obtained before the second cycle of nivolumab. All receptors derive from a human donor with classical Hodgkin lymphoma. Each CDR3 is given with its conserved first and last residue. Each record gives: D gene, CDR3 length, V gene, clone size, J gene, CDR3 DNA, CDR3 protein. D genes are given only for firm matches. The listing skips clone size in some rows; elsewhere it reads once, few, many or a size class.

D: TRBD2
length: 19
V: TRBV4-1
size: NA
J: TRBJ2-6
DNA: TGCGCCAGCAGCCTTTCTCCGGGACTAGCGGGATCTGGGGCCAACGTCCTGACTTTC
CDR3: CASSLSPGLAGSGANVLTF

D: NA
length: 10
V: TRBV19
size: NA
J: TRBJ2-1
DNA: TGTGCCACCGGAGTCGGTGAGCAGTTCTTC
CDR3: CATGVGEQFF

D: TRBD1
length: 15
V: TRBV10-1
size: NA
J: TRBJ1-1
DNA: TGCGCCAGCAGTGGTCCCGGACAGGGGAACACTGAAGCTTTCTTT
CDR3: CASSGPGQGNTEAFF

D: TRBD1
length: 13
V: TRBV27
size: NA
J: TRBJ2-7
DNA: TGTGCCAGCTCCCCAGGACAGGGCTACGAGCAGTACTTC
CDR3: CASSPGQGYEQYF

D: TRBD2
length: 14
V: TRBV5-4
size: NA
J: TRBJ2-7
DNA: TGTGCCAGCAGCCCCCGGGGGGGGAACTACGAGCAGTACTTC
CDR3: CASSPRGGNYEQYF

D: NA
length: 15
V: TRBV4-1
size: NA
J: TRBJ2-2
DNA: TGCGCCAGCAGCCCCGTCAAACGATGGAGCGGGGAGCTGTTTTTT
CDR3: CASSPVKRWSGELFF

D: TRBD1
length: 13
V: TRBV19
size: NA
J: TRBJ1-5
DNA: TGTGCCAGTAGGATGACAGGGCATGAGCCCCAGCATTTT
CDR3: CASRMTGHEPQHF

D: TRBD1
length: 17
V: TRBV13
size: NA
J: TRBJ2-1
DNA: TGTGCCAGCAGCTTACTACCGGGACAGGGTACCCACAATGAGCAGTTCTTC
CDR3: CASSLLPGQGTHNEQFF

D: NA
length: 15
V: TRBV9
size: NA
J: TRBJ2-3
DNA: TGTGCCAGCAGCGTAGGGAGCGTTGGAGGGGATACGCAGTATTTT
CDR3: CASSVGSVGGDTQYF

D: TRBD1
length: 14
V: TRBV18
size: NA
J: TRBJ2-7
DNA: TGTGCCAGCTCGTCAGGGGGTGGGGTGCGGGAGCAGTACTTC
CDR3: CASSSGGGVREQYF

D: TRBD1
length: 21
V: TRBV4-1
size: NA
J: TRBJ1-5
DNA: TGCGCCAGCAGCCAAGATCCACCGAAAGAGTTGGGCAGGGGGGACAATCAGCCCCAGCATTTT
CDR3: CASSQDPPKELGRGDNQPQHF

D: TRBD1
length: 14
V: TRBV6-1
size: NA
J: TRBJ2-2
DNA: TGTGCCAGCAGACGAACAGGGGACACCGGGGAGCTGTTTTTT
CDR3: CASRRTGDTGELFF

D: NA
length: 11
V: TRBV10-2
size: NA
J: TRBJ2-7
DNA: TGCGCCAACCCAGTCTCCTACGAGCAGTACTTC
CDR3: CANPVSYEQYF

D: NA
length: 13
V: TRBV29-1
size: NA
J: TRBJ1-1
DNA: TGCAGCGTCTCGGGGAGGGCCCACACTGAAGCTTTCTTT
CDR3: CSVSGRAHTEAFF

D: NA
length: 14
V: TRBV9
size: NA
J: TRBJ2-7
DNA: TGTGCCAGCAGCCTCGGGCTCATGAACTACGAGCAGTACTTC
CDR3: CASSLGLMNYEQYF

D: NA
length: 14
V: TRBV28
size: NA
J: TRBJ2-7
DNA: TGTGCCAGCAGCTCCAGGGTAATTATCCACGAGCAGTACTTC
CDR3: CASSSRVIIHEQYF

D: NA
length: 16
V: TRBV13
size: NA
J: TRBJ2-1
DNA: TGTGCCAGCAGCTTAGAACTTGCGGCCGCCTACAATGAGCAGTTCTTC
CDR3: CASSLELAAAYNEQFF

D: NA
length: 16
V: TRBV10-3
size: once
J: TRBJ1-2
DNA: TGTGCCATCAGTGAGTCGATTGGCGGCGCTGACTATGGCTACACCTTC
CDR3: CAISESIGGADYGYTF

D: NA
length: 13
V: TRBV19
size: NA
J: TRBJ1-1
DNA: TGTGCCAGTAGTATACGGCTGAACACTGAAGCTTTCTTT
CDR3: CASSIRLNTEAFF

D: NA
length: 14
V: TRBV27
size: NA
J: TRBJ2-3
DNA: TGTGCCAGCAGTTTAGGGCTCCCCACAGATACGCAGTATTTT
CDR3: CASSLGLPTDTQYF

D: NA
length: 14
V: TRBV18
size: NA
J: TRBJ1-4
DNA: TGTGCCAGCTCACCAGTCTCTTCTAATGAAAAACTGTTTTTT
CDR3: CASSPVSSNEKLFF

D: TRBD1
length: 15
V: TRBV30
size: NA
J: TRBJ1-5
DNA: TGTGCCTGGAGGTGGAATACAGGGGGCAATCAGCCCCAGCATTTT
CDR3: CAWRWNTGGNQPQHF

D: NA
length: 14
V: TRBV23-1
size: NA
J: TRBJ2-1
DNA: TGCGCCAGCAGTCAAACCACAGGGTACAATGAGCAGTTCTTC
CDR3: CASSQTTGYNEQFF

D: TRBD2
length: 14
V: TRBV10-2
size: NA
J: TRBJ2-7
DNA: TGCGCCAGCAGAAAAGCGGGAGCAGGCTACGAGCAGTACTTC
CDR3: CASRKAGAGYEQYF